Reported below is one T cell receptor (beta chain). Germline lookup yields CDR1 SNHLY and CDR2 FYNNEI. With 7 bases clipped from V and 0 bases from J, the junction kept 9 bases outside the gene matches. The CDR3 length is 16 residues. The data derive from a study of blood T cell repertoires in COVID-19. Study-wide context: Samples representing acute and convalescent COVID-19 were sourced from the United States, Italy and Spain. The analysed material was cDNA or gDNA that came from T cells, B-cell-depleted T cells, or PBMCs.

Per the original data handling: Estimated nucleated cell counts came from reference gene primer amplification. Assay used: immunoSEQ multiplex PCR; TCRdb lists only in-frame clones, some missing. The V and J calls and clone size are taken from that table; D and trimming were inferred from the DNA. The sample yields approximately 60,000 clones, 70% to 90% seen once. Sequencing was carried out using peripheral blood. This chain joins TRBV2 and TRBJ2-7, with 10 bases lining up with TRBD1. This sequence was found in an elderly man with acute or convalescent COVID-19. In DNA form, the CDR3 reads TGTGCCAGCAAGAGTGGGACAGGGGCATTCTCCTACGAGCAGTACTTC. Protein: CASKSGTGAFSYEQYF.